The T cell receptor (beta chain) under discussion was sequenced for a study of control samples from healthy donors and cancer patients. The CDR3 contains 13 residues. The V end lost 6 bases, the J end lost 7 bases, and 15 bases lay between the germline ends. Profiled with immunoSEQ multiplex PCR; TCRdb holds only in-frame clones, not every one. The sample has 100,000 to 150,000 clones; 80% to 95% are singletons. The J gene is TRBJ1-2, the V gene TRBV12-3 or TRBV12-4; D is possibly TRBD1 (5 bases). Material: blood. The source is a man younger than 30 in good health. The CDR3 coding sequence is TGTGCCAGCAGCCCCCGCGGGGCGAGTGGCTACACCTTC. Protein: CASSPRGASGYTF.